This entry is about one T cell receptor beta chain. What it binds is unknown. Trimming removed 6 bases at V and 8 bases at J, with 17 bases between. The CDR3 loop spans 14 amino acids. Germline assignment: CDR1 SGDLS and CDR2 YYNGEE. Generated by immunoSEQ multiplex PCR, the TCRdb table keeps only in-frame clones and is missing some. The repertoire holds roughly 250,000 clones, with approximately 90% as singletons. The sample is drawn from a study of cytomegalovirus exposure and HLA in healthy donors. General observations from the study: For cytomegalovirus status, the classifier reportedly gave diagnoses with high specificity and sensitivity.

V usage is TRBV9 and J usage is TRBJ1-4; D gene uncertain. Sequencing used PBMCs. The receptor's source is a man between 18 and 29 years old in good health and CMV-seronegative. CDR3 in DNA: TGTGCCAGCACCAGACCGGGGTTGGAGGAAAAACTGTTTTTT. Its translation: CASTRPGLEEKLFF.